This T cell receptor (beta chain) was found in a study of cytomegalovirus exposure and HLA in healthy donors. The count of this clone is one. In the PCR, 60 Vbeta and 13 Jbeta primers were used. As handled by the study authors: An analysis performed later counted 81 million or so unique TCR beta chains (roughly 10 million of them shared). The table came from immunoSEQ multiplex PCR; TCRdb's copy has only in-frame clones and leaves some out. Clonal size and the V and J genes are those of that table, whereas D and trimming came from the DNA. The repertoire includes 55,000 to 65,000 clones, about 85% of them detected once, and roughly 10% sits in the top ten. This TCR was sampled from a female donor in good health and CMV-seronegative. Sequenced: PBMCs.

In nucleotides, the CDR3 is TGTGCCAGCAGTTCCCGGGGACAGGGAAGCTATGGCTACACCTTC. Its protein product is CASSSRGQGSYGYTF. This chain connects TRBV6-5 to TRBJ1-2; the match to TRBD1 covers 9 bases. The V and J ends lost 4 bases and 4 bases, in that order; junction bases with no gene match: 7. Germline V gene data show CDR1 as MNHEY and CDR2 as SVGAGI. The CDR3 consists of 15 residues.